The 6 T cell receptor beta chains below were found in one sample sequenced in a study of T cells in tuberculosis. Sequenced by immunoSEQ multiplex PCR; TCRdb stores in-frame clones only, minus some. Of under 35,000 clones listed, about 91% are singletons. Time point of the sample: new active TB diagnosis, blood taken before or within 7 days of starting treatment. The sequenced sample was PBMCs, obtained at tuberculosis diagnosis. These receptors were obtained from an adult with tuberculosis. Some clones in this sample may be carry-over from other donors' samples.

CDR3 nucleotide sequence: TGTGCCAGCAGCGACCTGACAGCTTCTAACTATGGCTACACCTTC. Translating it yields CASSDLTASNYGYTF. J is TRBJ1-2 and V is TRBV7-9; perhaps TRBD1 as D (5 bases). This CDR3 contains 15 residues. The V end was cut by 5 bases, the J end by 0 bases, with 13 bases between. Germline V gives CDR1 SEHNR, CDR2 FQNEAQ (reference sequence).

The rearrangement uses TRBV30 and TRBJ2-1, with 8 bases lining up with TRBD1. Germline assignment: CDR1 GTSNPN and CDR2 SVGIG (reference sequence). The CDR3 covers 15 residues. After removal of 3 bases from V and 4 bases from J, the junction contained 8 bases not matched to a gene. The DNA for the CDR3 is TGTGCCTGGAGCGATGGGACAGGTCGGTACAATGAGCAGTTCTTC. Its protein is CAWSDGTGRYNEQFF. The full variable domain, with the rest looked up from reference TRBV30 and TRBJ2-1, is SQTIHQWPATLVQPVGSPLSLECTVEGTSNPNLYWYRQAAGRGLQLLFYSVGIGQISSEVPQNLSASRPQDRQFILSSKKLLLSDSGFYLCAWSDGTGRYNEQFFGPGTRLTVL.

The V and J genes are TRBV25-1 and TRBJ2-7; 10 nucleotides agree with TRBD2. There are 16 residues in the CDR3. CDR1 and CDR2 from the germline V gene are MGHDK and SYGVNS. The V segment lost 3 bases and the J segment 0 bases; nucleotides outside the gene matches: 5. The CDR3, as DNA: TGTGCCAGCAGTGAGCGGACTAGCGGATCCTCCTACGAGCAGTACTTC. Encoded protein: CASSERTSGSSYEQYF.

J is TRBJ2-7 and V is TRBV29-1, with D unclear. V gave up 1 base and J gave up 1 base, with 8 bases separating them. Germline CDR1 is SQVTM and CDR2 is ANQGSEA. CDR3 length: 13 residues. The CDR3 region is CSVEGRFSYEQYF. In DNA, the CDR3 is TGCAGCGTTGAAGGCAGGTTTTCCTACGAGCAGTACTTC.

This clone appeared a few times. The chain couples TRBV25-1 to TRBJ1-4; D possibly corresponds to TRBD1 (5 bases). Trimming took 4 bases from V and 7 from J, leaving 7 bases between them. This CDR3 is built from 12 residues. Germline CDR1 reads MGHDK; CDR2 reads SYGVNS. The CDR3 protein is CASSGQFEKLFF. Here the CDR3 DNA reads TGTGCCAGCAGTGGACAGTTTGAAAAACTGTTTTTT.

J is TRBJ2-3 and V is TRBV19, with TRBD1 as a possible D gene (5 bases). This CDR3 has 15 residues. With 4 bases removed from V and 0 bases from J, the gap between germline ends came to 11 bases. Per germline, CDR1 LNHDA and CDR2 SQIVND (reference sequence). This CDR3 reads CASSTGRTSTDTQYF. The CDR3 DNA is TGTGCCAGTAGTACAGGGCGTACTAGCACAGATACGCAGTATTTT.